These T cell receptor beta chains were read from a single sample in a study of blood T cell repertoires in COVID-19. Clones were sequenced by immunoSEQ multiplex PCR, and TCRdb holds only the in-frame ones, with some missing. The repertoire holds about 300,000 clones, with about nine tenths as singletons. Input material: PBMCs or T cells enriched from blood (not recorded which). Receptors were obtained from a middle-aged woman who had recovered from COVID-19. CDR3s include the opening cysteine and the closing phenylalanine or tryptophan. The order of the fields is D gene, V gene, J gene, clone size, CDR3 protein, CDR3 DNA. The D gene is left open where the match is weak. Some rows mark clone size as missing; the rest say once, few, many or name a class of expanded clone.

NA	TRBV15	TRBJ1-1	NA	CATSEGTTTEAFF	TGTGCCACCAGCGAGGGGACTACCACTGAAGCTTTCTTT
TRBD2	TRBV3-1/TRBV3-2	TRBJ2-3	NA	CASGRGGGNTQYF	TGTGCCAGCGGGCGGGGGGGCGGAAATACGCAGTATTTT
NA	TRBV19	TRBJ1-1	once	CASSIEPGTEAFF	TGTGCCAGTAGTATAGAACCCGGGACTGAAGCTTTCTTT
NA	TRBV11-2	TRBJ2-1	NA	CASSSMGRSSYNEQFF	TGTGCCAGCAGCTCAATGGGCAGAAGCTCCTACAATGAGCAGTTCTTC
NA	TRBV5-1	TRBJ2-7	NA	CASSLARNRELNYEQYF	TGCGCCAGCAGCTTGGCCCGGAACAGGGAACTAAACTACGAGCAGTACTTC
TRBD1	TRBV9	TRBJ1-2	few	CASSADRGGGGYTF	TGTGCCAGCAGCGCCGACAGGGGCGGGGGTGGCTACACCTTC
NA	TRBV11-2	TRBJ2-1	few	CASSSRDYNEQFF	TGTGCCAGCAGCTCGCGGGACTACAATGAGCAGTTCTTC
NA	TRBV5-1	TRBJ1-1	NA	CASSEQGTNTEAFF	TGCGCCAGCAGCGAACAGGGAACGAACACTGAAGCTTTCTTT
NA	TRBV5-1	TRBJ1-1	NA	CASSLVGGLNTEAFF	TGCGCCAGCAGCTTGGTTGGGGGCCTTAACACTGAAGCTTTCTTT
NA	TRBV7-2	TRBJ1-2	NA	CASILTPGGNYGYTF	TGTGCCAGCATCTTAACCCCGGGGGGCAACTATGGCTACACCTTC
TRBD1	TRBV19	TRBJ1-4	once	CASSTGTGTEKLFF	TGTGCCAGTAGTACCGGGACAGGGACTGAAAAACTGTTTTTT
TRBD1	TRBV5-4	TRBJ1-4	NA	CASSLRTGVLEKLFF	TGTGCCAGCAGCCTCAGGACAGGGGTGCTTGAAAAACTGTTTTTT
NA	TRBV6-5	TRBJ2-7	NA	CASKEIYEQYF	TGTGCCAGCAAAGAGATTTACGAGCAGTACTTC
NA	TRBV7-3	TRBJ1-6	NA	CASSPGPGSPLHF	TGTGCCAGCAGCCCAGGACCGGGGTCACCCCTCCACTTT
NA	TRBV30	TRBJ2-2	NA	CAWRWRLASNTGELFF	TGTGCCTGGAGATGGAGGCTAGCGTCGAACACCGGGGAGCTGTTTTTT
TRBD2	TRBV7-9	TRBJ2-7	NA	CASSPSAGGPFYEQYF	TGTGCCAGCAGCCCATCAGCGGGAGGGCCTTTCTACGAGCAGTACTTC
NA	TRBV3-1/TRBV3-2	TRBJ1-1	NA	CASSQGFGWTEAFF	TGTGCCAGCAGCCAAGGCTTCGGTTGGACTGAAGCTTTCTTT
NA	TRBV30	TRBJ1-3	NA	CAWIRGGSGNTIYF	TGTGCCTGGATTAGAGGGGGCTCTGGAAACACCATATATTTT
NA	TRBV18	TRBJ2-7	NA	CASSPPGAGLNYEQYF	TGTGCCAGCTCACCACCAGGCGCAGGCCTGAATTACGAGCAGTACTTC
TRBD1	TRBV30	TRBJ2-1	once	CAHRNGGTGILNEQFF	TGTGCCCACAGAAATGGCGGGACAGGGATTCTCAATGAGCAGTTCTTC
NA	TRBV27	TRBJ1-1	NA	CASSLFGQANTEAFF	TGTGCCAGCAGTTTATTTGGGCAGGCGAACACTGAAGCTTTCTTT
NA	TRBV4-1	TRBJ1-3	NA	CASSPLPPFLSGNTIYF	TGCGCCAGCAGCCCGCTTCCACCATTTCTCAGTGGAAACACCATATATTTT
NA	TRBV18	TRBJ1-1	NA	CASSPSLGESSTEAFF	TGTGCCAGCTCACCATCCCTCGGGGAATCGAGCACTGAAGCTTTCTTT
NA	TRBV5-1	TRBJ1-2	NA	CASSLEGTRGYTF	TGCGCCAGCAGCTTGGAAGGGACACGCGGCTACACCTTC
TRBD2	TRBV7-2	TRBJ2-2	once	CASSQGLAGTGELFF	TGTGCCAGCAGCCAGGGACTAGCGGGAACCGGGGAGCTGTTTTTT
TRBD1	TRBV7-9	TRBJ1-1	few	CASSLAGGEAFF	TGTGCCAGCAGCTTAGCAGGGGGCGAAGCTTTCTTT
NA	TRBV7-3	TRBJ1-1	NA	CASSNDPRTEAFF	TGTGCCAGCAGCAACGACCCCCGGACAGAAGCTTTCTTT
NA	TRBV7-8	TRBJ1-2	NA	CASSLALKGNGYTF	TGTGCCAGCAGCTTAGCCCTAAAGGGGAATGGCTACACCTTC
TRBD1	TRBV18	TRBJ1-1	NA	CASSPSLQGGNTEAFF	TGTGCCAGCTCACCATCTTTACAGGGGGGGAACACTGAAGCTTTCTTT
TRBD1	TRBV5-1	TRBJ1-5	NA	CASSLDRGLNQPQHF	TGCGCCAGCAGCTTGGACAGGGGTCTCAATCAGCCCCAGCATTTT
TRBD1	TRBV3-1/TRBV3-2	TRBJ2-7	NA	CASSQRDRAGEQYF	TGTGCCAGCAGCCAAAGGGACAGGGCTGGCGAGCAGTACTTC
NA	TRBV7-8	TRBJ2-3	NA	CASSPQGPDTQYF	TGTGCCAGCAGCCCCCAGGGTCCAGATACGCAGTATTTT
TRBD1	TRBV2	TRBJ1-2	NA	CASQTGNYGYTF	TGTGCCAGCCAGACAGGGAACTATGGCTACACCTTC
NA	TRBV5-4	TRBJ1-4	NA	CASKNVGGTNEKLFF	TGTGCCAGCAAGAACGTGGGGGGAACTAATGAAAAACTGTTTTTT
TRBD1	TRBV15	TRBJ2-7	NA	CATSRQSGTGSHEQYF	TGTGCCACCAGCAGGCAATCCGGGACAGGGAGCCACGAGCAGTACTTC
TRBD1	TRBV6-2/TRBV6-3	TRBJ1-2	NA	CASSYSPTRGNYGYTF	TGTGCCAGCAGTTACTCTCCAACCAGGGGGAACTATGGCTACACCTTC
NA	TRBV2	TRBJ1-5	once	CASSEAYRAGQPQHF	TGTGCCAGCAGTGAAGCTTACAGGGCCGGTCAGCCCCAGCATTTT
NA	TRBV7-9	TRBJ1-2	NA	CASTPPEEGYTF	TGTGCCAGCACCCCCCCAGAGGAGGGCTACACCTTC
NA	TRBV6-2/TRBV6-3	TRBJ2-7	many	CASSYLGLGEQYF	TGTGCCAGCAGTTACCTGGGGCTCGGAGAGCAGTACTTC
NA	TRBV20-1	TRBJ1-2	once	CSARDLESYTF	TGCAGTGCTAGAGATCTGGAGAGCTACACCTTC
TRBD1	TRBV2	TRBJ2-7	NA	CASRPRGLQGDHEQYF	TGTGCCAGCCGTCCAAGGGGGTTACAGGGGGACCACGAGCAGTACTTC
NA	TRBV30	TRBJ2-7	NA	CAWSVLREQYF	TGTGCCTGGAGTGTGCTACGCGAGCAGTACTTC
TRBD1	TRBV5-1	TRBJ1-3	NA	CASSYLGQGESSGNTIYF	TGCGCCAGCAGCTACCTCGGACAGGGGGAATCTAGTGGAAACACCATATATTTT
TRBD2	TRBV9	TRBJ2-1	NA	CASSATSGDSYNEQFF	TGTGCCAGCAGCGCGACTAGCGGGGATTCCTACAATGAGCAGTTCTTC
TRBD1	TRBV6-5	TRBJ1-1	NA	CASISGGSQRTEAFF	TGTGCCAGCATTTCAGGGGGCTCCCAGAGGACTGAAGCTTTCTTT
NA	TRBV9	TRBJ1-6	NA	CASSDGSYNSPLHF	TGTGCCAGCAGCGACGGCTCCTATAATTCACCCCTCCACTTT
TRBD1	TRBV6-5	TRBJ1-1	NA	CASTDRVTEAFF	TGTGCCAGTACGGACAGGGTGACTGAAGCTTTCTTT
NA	TRBV5-1	TRBJ1-3	NA	CASSFDSSGNTIYF	TGCGCCAGCAGTTTCGACAGCTCTGGAAACACCATATATTTT
NA	TRBV19	TRBJ2-7	few	CASTQAGPTRSEQYF	TGTGCCAGTACCCAGGCGGGCCCCACCCGCTCCGAGCAGTACTTC
NA	TRBV7-6	TRBJ2-3	NA	CASSLVPRVSTDTQYF	TGTGCCAGCAGCTTAGTCCCTCGGGTCAGCACAGATACGCAGTATTTT
NA	TRBV10-3	TRBJ1-3	NA	CAISESMARDSGNTIYF	TGTGCCATCAGTGAGTCGATGGCCAGGGACTCTGGAAACACCATATATTTT
TRBD1	TRBV6-2/TRBV6-3	TRBJ1-5	NA	CASSNRGGRDNQPQHF	TGTGCCAGCAGCAACAGGGGTGGAAGGGACAATCAGCCCCAGCATTTT
NA	TRBV2	TRBJ1-1	NA	CASMTDIIAEAFF	TGTGCCAGCATGACAGACATAATAGCTGAAGCTTTCTTT
TRBD2	TRBV7-2	TRBJ2-3	NA	CASSWGLAGGTDTQYF	TGTGCCAGCAGCTGGGGACTAGCGGGCGGCACAGATACGCAGTATTTT
NA	TRBV7-2	TRBJ2-7	NA	CASSLELGSNEQYF	TGTGCCAGCAGCTTAGAACTAGGAAGTAACGAGCAGTACTTC